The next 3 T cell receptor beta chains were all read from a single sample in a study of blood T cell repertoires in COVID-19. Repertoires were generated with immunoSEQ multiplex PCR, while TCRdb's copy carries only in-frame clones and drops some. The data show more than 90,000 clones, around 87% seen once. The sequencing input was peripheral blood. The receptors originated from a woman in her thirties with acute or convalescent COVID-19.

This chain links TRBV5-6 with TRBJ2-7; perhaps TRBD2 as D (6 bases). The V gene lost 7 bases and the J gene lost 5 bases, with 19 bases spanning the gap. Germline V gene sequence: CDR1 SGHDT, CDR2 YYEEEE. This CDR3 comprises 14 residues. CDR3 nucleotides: TGTGCCAGCCAGCTCCGGGGGATTGTGAACGAGCAGTACTTC. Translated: CASQLRGIVNEQYF.

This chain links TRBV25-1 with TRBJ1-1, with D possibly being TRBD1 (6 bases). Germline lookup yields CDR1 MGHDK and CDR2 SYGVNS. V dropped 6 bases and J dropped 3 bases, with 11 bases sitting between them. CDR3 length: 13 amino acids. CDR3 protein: CASSERTDTEAFF. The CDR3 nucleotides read TGTGCCAGCAGCGAGAGGACAGACACTGAAGCTTTCTTT.

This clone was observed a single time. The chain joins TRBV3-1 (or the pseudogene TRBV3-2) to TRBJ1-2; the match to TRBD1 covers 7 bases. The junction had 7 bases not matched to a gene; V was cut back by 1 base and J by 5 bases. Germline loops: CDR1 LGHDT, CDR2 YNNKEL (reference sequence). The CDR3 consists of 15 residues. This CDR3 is CASSQGAGGIYGYTF. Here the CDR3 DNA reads TGTGCCAGCAGCCAAGGGGCAGGGGGAATATATGGCTACACCTTC.